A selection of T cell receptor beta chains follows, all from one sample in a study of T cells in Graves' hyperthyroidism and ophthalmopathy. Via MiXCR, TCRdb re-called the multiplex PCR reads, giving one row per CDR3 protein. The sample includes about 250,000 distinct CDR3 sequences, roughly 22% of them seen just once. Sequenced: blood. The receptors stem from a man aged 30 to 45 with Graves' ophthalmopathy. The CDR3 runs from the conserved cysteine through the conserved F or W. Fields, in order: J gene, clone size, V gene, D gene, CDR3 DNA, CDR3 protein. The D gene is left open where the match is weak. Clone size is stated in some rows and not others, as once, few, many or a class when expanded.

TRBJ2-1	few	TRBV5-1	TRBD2	TGCGCCAGCAGCTTGAGAGGAGCGGGAGCCTCCTACAATGAGCAGTTCTTC	CASSLRGAGASYNEQFF
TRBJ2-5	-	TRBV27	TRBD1	TGTGCCAGCAGCCGGGGACAGGGCGGTGGGATCCAGTACTTC	CASSRGQGGGIQYF
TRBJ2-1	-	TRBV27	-	TGTGCCAGCAGTTCTATCGCGGATGAGCAGTTCTTC	CASSSIADEQFF
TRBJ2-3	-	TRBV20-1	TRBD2	TGCAGTGCTGAGCCGGTAGCGGGAGATTCAGATACGCAGTATTTT	CSAEPVAGDSDTQYF
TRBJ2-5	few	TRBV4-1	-	TGCGCCAGCAGCCAGGTGTTGGGAACAGGGACAGAGACCCAGTACTTC	CASSQVLGTGTETQYF
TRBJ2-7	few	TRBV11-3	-	TGTGCCAGCGCAGTTAGGCCCTACTACGAGCAGTACTTC	CASAVRPYYEQYF
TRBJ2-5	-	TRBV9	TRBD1	TGTGCCAGCAGCGCGACAGGGTCTTCGGAGACCCAGTACTTC	CASSATGSSETQYF
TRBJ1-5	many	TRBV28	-	TGTGCCAGCAGTTTCCGGACCAGGGGAGGCAATCAGCCCCAGCATTTT	CASSFRTRGGNQPQHF
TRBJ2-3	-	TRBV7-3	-	TGTGCCAGCAGCCAGGGATCTAGCACAGATACGCAGTATTTT	CASSQGSSTDTQYF
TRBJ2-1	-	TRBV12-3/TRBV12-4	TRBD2	TGTGCCAGCAGTTCACTAGCGGGAGGGTTGGCTGAGCAGTTCTTC	CASSSLAGGLAEQFF
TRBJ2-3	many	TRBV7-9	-	TGTGCCAGCAGCTCCAGGGGGGAAGGGCGGAGGGATACGCAGTATTTT	CASSSRGEGRRDTQYF
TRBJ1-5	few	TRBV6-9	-	TGTGCCAGCAGTTTACGGGCAGATAGGATAGTTAATCAGCCCCAGCATTTT	CASSLRADRIVNQPQHF
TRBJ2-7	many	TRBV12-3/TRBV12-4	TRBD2	TGTGCCAGCAGTCCCGGGACTAGCGGGTTCCGGCGCGAGCAGTACTTC	CASSPGTSGFRREQYF
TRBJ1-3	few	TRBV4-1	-	TGCGCCAGCAGCCAAGATCTGAGAAACACCATATATTTT	CASSQDLRNTIYF
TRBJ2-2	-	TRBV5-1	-	TGCGCCAGCAGCGTAGGAGGGCCGGGCACCGGGGAGCTGTTTTTT	CASSVGGPGTGELFF
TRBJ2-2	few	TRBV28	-	TGTGCCACGAAGGGGGGGAGAACCGGGGAGCTGTTTTTT	CATKGGRTGELFF
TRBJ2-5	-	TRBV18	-	TGTGCCAGCTCACCACCGGGGGCGCTTAGGGGAGAGACCCAGTACTTC	CASSPPGALRGETQYF
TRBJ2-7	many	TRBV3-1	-	TGTGCCAGCAGCCAAGCGACGCGGAACGAGCAGTACTTC	CASSQATRNEQYF
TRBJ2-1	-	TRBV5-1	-	TGCGCCAGCAGCTCCCCTGACACTTCGAGCTCCTACAATGAGCAGTTCTTC	CASSSPDTSSSYNEQFF
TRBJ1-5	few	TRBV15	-	TGTGCCACCAGCAGAGACGGGGGGCGTCAGCCCCAGCATTTT	CATSRDGGRQPQHF
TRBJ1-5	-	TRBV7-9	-	TGTGCCAGCAGCTCTTCCCCAGGTGGTCAGCCCCAGCATTTT	CASSSSPGGQPQHF
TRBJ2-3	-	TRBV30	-	TGTGCCTGGAGTGTAAATTCAGATACGCAGTATTTT	CAWSVNSDTQYF
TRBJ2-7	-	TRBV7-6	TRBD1	TGTGCCAGCAACTTCCGGGACAGGGACCACGAGCAGTACTTC	CASNFRDRDHEQYF
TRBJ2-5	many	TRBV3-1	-	TGTGCCAGCAGCCAAGGGCTGGGACAAGAGACCCAGTACTTC	CASSQGLGQETQYF
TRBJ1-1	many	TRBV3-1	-	TGTGCCAGCAGCCCACATTCGTTGGTCACTGAAGCTTTCTTT	CASSPHSLVTEAFF
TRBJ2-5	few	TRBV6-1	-	TGTGCCAGCACCTCAAACATAGGGTTCCAAGAGACCCAGTACTTC	CASTSNIGFQETQYF
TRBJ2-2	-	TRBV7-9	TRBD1	TGTGCCAGCAGCTCCCGGACAGGGGGCTCAGGGGAGCTGTTTTTT	CASSSRTGGSGELFF